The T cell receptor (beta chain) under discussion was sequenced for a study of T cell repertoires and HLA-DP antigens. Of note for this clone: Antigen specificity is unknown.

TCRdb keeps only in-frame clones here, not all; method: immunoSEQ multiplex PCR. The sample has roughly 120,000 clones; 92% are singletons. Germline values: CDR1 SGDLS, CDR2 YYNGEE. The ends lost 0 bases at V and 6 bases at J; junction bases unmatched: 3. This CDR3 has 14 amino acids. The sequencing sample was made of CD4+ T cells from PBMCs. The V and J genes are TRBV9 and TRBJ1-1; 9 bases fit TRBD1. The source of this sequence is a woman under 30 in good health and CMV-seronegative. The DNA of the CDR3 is TGTGCCAGCAGCGTAGGACAGGGGGATGCTGAAGCTTTCTTT. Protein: CASSVGQGDAEAFF.